One T cell receptor (beta chain) is described in this entry. This entry is derived from a study of blood T cell repertoires in COVID-19. Whole-study context: COVID-19 samples, acute and convalescent, were from the United States, Italy and Spain.

Germline CDR1 is SGHRS and CDR2 is YFSETQ. The CDR3 runs to 19 residues. V shed 4 bases, J shed 3 bases, and the junction held 18 bases outside the gene matches. The repertoire was sequenced with immunoSEQ multiplex PCR; TCRdb's copy has only in-frame clones and lacks some. This sample has roughly 120,000 clones, with 86% found just once. This receptor was identified in a man between 65 and 85 years old who had recovered from COVID-19. V is TRBV5-1 and J is TRBJ2-1, with 8 bases aligning to TRBD2. Sequenced input: peripheral blood. The CDR3 DNA sequence: TGCGCCAGCAGCCTCCCGTTACTAACGGGGGGGAAGGACTACAATGAGCAGTTCTTC. Translation: CASSLPLLTGGKDYNEQFF.